This TCR beta chain was obtained from a study of radiotherapy plus CTLA-4 blockade in lung cancer. The method was immunoSEQ multiplex PCR; TCRdb's version includes in-frame clones alone and lacks a portion of them. Found here are about 110,000 clones, 85% of them singletons; the top ten hold under 2.5%. Trimming at V came to 4 bases and at J to 5 bases, leaving 14 bases not matched to a gene. Germline V CDR1 and CDR2: SGHRS, YFSETQ. The CDR3 contains 16 residues. With ipilimumab providing CTLA-4 blockade, focal radiation was administered to patients who had chemo-refractory metastatic non-small-cell lung cancer.

This TCR derives from a human donor with non-small cell lung cancer that progressed on radiotherapy plus ipilimumab. Some clones in this sample may be carry-over from other donors' samples. The chain has TRBV5-1 and TRBJ2-7, with TRBD1 identical over 8 bases. This sample comprised peripheral blood, obtained from a patient treated with radiotherapy plus ipilimumab. CDR3 protein: CASSGTPGQDRHEQYF. CDR3 DNA: TGCGCCAGCAGCGGGACCCCGGGACAGGATCGTCACGAGCAGTACTTC.